Listed below are T cell receptor beta chains from one sample, sequenced in a study of blood T cells in healthy people across ages. TCRdb reprocessed the 5' RACE reads with MiXCR, giving one entry per CDR3 protein. This table has 1.5 million to 2 million distinct CDR3 sequences, 25% to 30% appearing once. Sequencing input: blood. These receptors were collected from a woman in her 30s in good health. CDR3s include the opening cysteine and the closing phenylalanine or tryptophan. A D gene is named only where the DNA matches it firmly. Size is omitted from some rows. Given values are once, few, many or a class for expanded clones.

V gene: TRBV18; J gene: TRBJ1-1; clone size: .; D gene: .; CDR3 protein: CASSRTEGNTEAFF; CDR3 DNA: TGTGCCAGCTCACGTACAGAGGGGAACACTGAAGCTTTCTTT
V gene: TRBV29-1; J gene: TRBJ1-1; clone size: .; D gene: .; CDR3 protein: CSVEGRKRNTEAFF; CDR3 DNA: TGCAGCGTTGAAGGAAGGAAGAGAAACACTGAAGCTTTCTTT
V gene: TRBV10-3; J gene: TRBJ1-2; clone size: many; D gene: .; CDR3 protein: CAISTQVNYGYTF; CDR3 DNA: TGTGCCATCAGTACACAAGTTAACTATGGCTACACCTTC
V gene: TRBV6-5; J gene: TRBJ1-1; clone size: .; D gene: TRBD1; CDR3 protein: CASSYGRGLGPAFF; CDR3 DNA: TGTGCCAGCAGTTACGGCAGGGGGCTCGGTCCAGCTTTCTTT
V gene: TRBV15; J gene: TRBJ1-1; clone size: .; D gene: .; CDR3 protein: CATSPRNTEAFF; CDR3 DNA: TGTGCCACCAGTCCAAGGAACACTGAAGCTTTCTTT
V gene: TRBV6-6; J gene: TRBJ2-5; clone size: many; D gene: .; CDR3 protein: CASSRLRGETQYF; CDR3 DNA: TGTGCCAGCAGTAGATTAAGAGGGGAGACCCAGTACTTC
V gene: TRBV18; J gene: TRBJ1-5; clone size: .; D gene: TRBD1; CDR3 protein: CASSSRTGADQPQHF; CDR3 DNA: TGTGCCAGCTCATCTAGAACAGGGGCGGATCAGCCCCAGCATTTT
V gene: TRBV27; J gene: TRBJ2-1; clone size: many; D gene: TRBD2; CDR3 protein: CASRASGGNEQFF; CDR3 DNA: TGTGCCAGCAGGGCTAGCGGGGGCAATGAGCAGTTCTTC
V gene: TRBV28; J gene: TRBJ2-7; clone size: many; D gene: .; CDR3 protein: CASSSVPGTLTYEQYF; CDR3 DNA: TGTGCCAGCTCTTCGGTTCCCGGGACCCTAACCTACGAGCAGTACTTC
V gene: TRBV7-2; J gene: TRBJ2-7; clone size: .; D gene: .; CDR3 protein: CASSLVPPRAGSYEQYF; CDR3 DNA: TGTGCCAGCAGCTTAGTTCCGCCCCGCGCGGGAAGCTACGAGCAGTACTTC
V gene: TRBV20-1; J gene: TRBJ1-2; clone size: few; D gene: TRBD1; CDR3 protein: CSASFLFRDRGYGYTF; CDR3 DNA: TGCAGTGCTAGTTTTCTATTCCGGGACAGGGGCTATGGCTACACCTTC
V gene: TRBV29-1; J gene: TRBJ1-2; clone size: many; D gene: .; CDR3 protein: CSVEGEVSRDGYTF; CDR3 DNA: TGCAGCGTTGAAGGGGAGGTATCTAGAGATGGCTACACCTTC
V gene: TRBV12-3/TRBV12-4; J gene: TRBJ1-2; clone size: .; D gene: .; CDR3 protein: CASSFARGLSGYTF; CDR3 DNA: TGTGCCAGCAGTTTTGCCAGGGGTTTGAGTGGCTACACCTTC
V gene: TRBV20-1; J gene: TRBJ2-1; clone size: .; D gene: .; CDR3 protein: CSALLENEQFF; CDR3 DNA: TGCAGTGCGTTACTAGAGAATGAGCAGTTCTTC
V gene: TRBV6-5; J gene: TRBJ2-7; clone size: many; D gene: .; CDR3 protein: CASSPNRILGEQYF; CDR3 DNA: TGTGCCAGCAGTCCCAACAGGATCCTGGGGGAGCAGTACTTC
V gene: TRBV11-2; J gene: TRBJ1-1; clone size: few; D gene: TRBD1; CDR3 protein: CASSKKSGQGGTEAFF; CDR3 DNA: TGTGCCAGCAGCAAAAAATCAGGACAGGGAGGCACTGAAGCTTTCTTT
V gene: TRBV18; J gene: TRBJ2-5; clone size: .; D gene: TRBD2; CDR3 protein: CASSPSSGGVETQYF; CDR3 DNA: TGTGCCAGCTCACCTTCGTCGGGGGGAGTAGAGACCCAGTACTTC
V gene: TRBV6-6; J gene: TRBJ2-1; clone size: .; D gene: TRBD2; CDR3 protein: CASSYSSSGGRDEQFF; CDR3 DNA: TGTGCCAGCAGTTACTCATCTAGCGGGGGGAGGGATGAGCAGTTCTTC
V gene: TRBV24-1; J gene: TRBJ2-3; clone size: .; D gene: TRBD2; CDR3 protein: CATRGSGTTDTQYF; CDR3 DNA: TGTGCCACCAGGGGCAGCGGGACCACAGATACGCAGTATTTT
V gene: TRBV7-9; J gene: TRBJ1-2; clone size: few; D gene: .; CDR3 protein: CASSESTVYGYTF; CDR3 DNA: TGTGCCAGCAGCGAATCGACAGTCTATGGCTACACCTTC
V gene: TRBV20-1; J gene: TRBJ2-1; clone size: many; D gene: TRBD1; CDR3 protein: CSAASGQGLNEQFF; CDR3 DNA: TGCAGTGCTGCCTCCGGACAGGGCTTAAATGAGCAGTTCTTC
V gene: TRBV28; J gene: TRBJ2-5; clone size: many; D gene: TRBD2; CDR3 protein: CASSSSGGTETQYF; CDR3 DNA: TGTGCCAGCAGTTCATCGGGGGGTACGGAGACCCAGTACTTC
V gene: TRBV7-2; J gene: TRBJ2-6; clone size: .; D gene: .; CDR3 protein: CASSLVGVQSGANVRTF; CDR3 DNA: TGTGCCAGCAGCTTAGTCGGGGTACAGTCTGGGGCCAACGTCCGGACTTTC
V gene: TRBV7-2; J gene: TRBJ1-5; clone size: few; D gene: .; CDR3 protein: CASSKPLQAAGSQPQHF; CDR3 DNA: TGTGCCAGCAGCAAACCCTTACAGGCGGCCGGGAGTCAGCCCCAGCATTTT
V gene: TRBV11-2; J gene: TRBJ2-7; clone size: .; D gene: TRBD1; CDR3 protein: CASSPRQGALGEQYF; CDR3 DNA: TGTGCCAGCAGCCCCCGACAGGGGGCGCTTGGAGAGCAGTACTTC
V gene: TRBV7-3; J gene: TRBJ2-1; clone size: few; D gene: .; CDR3 protein: CASSPGTGRWEQFF; CDR3 DNA: TGTGCCAGCAGCCCCGGGACGGGCAGATGGGAGCAGTTCTTC
V gene: TRBV9; J gene: TRBJ2-5; clone size: few; D gene: TRBD2; CDR3 protein: CASSVSASGASLGTQYF; CDR3 DNA: TGTGCCAGCAGCGTAAGCGCTAGCGGGGCGTCACTGGGGACCCAGTACTTC
V gene: TRBV12-3/TRBV12-4; J gene: TRBJ2-1; clone size: .; D gene: .; CDR3 protein: CASSSTNNEQFF; CDR3 DNA: TGTGCCAGCAGTTCGACCAACAATGAGCAGTTCTTC
V gene: TRBV14; J gene: TRBJ2-1; clone size: few; D gene: .; CDR3 protein: CASSQDALELGGNEQFF; CDR3 DNA: TGTGCCAGCAGCCAAGATGCCCTAGAGTTGGGGGGCAATGAGCAGTTCTTC
V gene: TRBV5-1; J gene: TRBJ2-7; clone size: many; D gene: TRBD1; CDR3 protein: CASSLTGTGAYEQYF; CDR3 DNA: TGCGCCAGCAGCCTGACCGGGACAGGGGCCTACGAGCAGTACTTC
V gene: TRBV9; J gene: TRBJ1-2; clone size: .; D gene: TRBD1; CDR3 protein: CASSPHGTGHSNYGYTF; CDR3 DNA: TGTGCCAGCAGCCCGCACGGGACAGGGCACTCTAACTATGGCTACACCTTC
V gene: TRBV6-4; J gene: TRBJ1-2; clone size: few; D gene: .; CDR3 protein: CVSSDRNYGYTF; CDR3 DNA: TGTGTCAGCAGTGACCGGAACTATGGCTACACCTTC
V gene: TRBV7-8; J gene: TRBJ1-1; clone size: many; D gene: .; CDR3 protein: CASSFREGTEAFF; CDR3 DNA: TGTGCCAGCAGCTTTCGTGAGGGCACTGAAGCTTTCTTT
V gene: TRBV6-1; J gene: TRBJ1-1; clone size: .; D gene: .; CDR3 protein: CASSPRLGGNTEAFF; CDR3 DNA: TGTGCCAGCAGTCCCCGGTTGGGGGGGAACACTGAAGCTTTCTTT
V gene: TRBV10-2; J gene: TRBJ2-2; clone size: .; D gene: .; CDR3 protein: CASGSSGELFF; CDR3 DNA: TGCGCCAGCGGCTCATCAGGGGAGCTGTTTTTT
V gene: TRBV5-4; J gene: TRBJ2-5; clone size: .; D gene: .; CDR3 protein: CASSFKQQSGETQYF; CDR3 DNA: TGTGCCAGCAGCTTTAAACAGCAATCCGGGGAGACCCAGTACTTC
V gene: TRBV28; J gene: TRBJ2-3; clone size: .; D gene: .; CDR3 protein: CASSLLSRNTDTQYF; CDR3 DNA: TGTGCCAGCAGTTTACTGTCTAGGAACACAGATACGCAGTATTTT
V gene: TRBV29-1; J gene: TRBJ2-5; clone size: .; D gene: TRBD2; CDR3 protein: CSGRGTTVTQYF; CDR3 DNA: TGCAGCGGACGAGGGACTACGGTGACCCAGTACTTC
V gene: TRBV10-2; J gene: TRBJ2-5; clone size: few; D gene: TRBD2; CDR3 protein: CASSESWRGGSETQYF; CDR3 DNA: TGCGCCAGCAGTGAGTCATGGCGGGGGGGCTCGGAGACCCAGTACTTC
V gene: TRBV7-2; J gene: TRBJ2-3; clone size: .; D gene: .; CDR3 protein: CASSRVSGTSDTQYF; CDR3 DNA: TGTGCCAGCAGCAGAGTCTCGGGGACCTCAGATACGCAGTATTTT
V gene: TRBV2; J gene: TRBJ2-5; clone size: many; D gene: TRBD2; CDR3 protein: CASSEGLAGVETQYF; CDR3 DNA: TGTGCCAGCAGCGAGGGACTAGCGGGAGTAGAGACCCAGTACTTC
V gene: TRBV27; J gene: TRBJ2-1; clone size: once; D gene: .; CDR3 protein: CASRLTAYNEQFF; CDR3 DNA: TGTGCCAGCAGGCTCACCGCGTACAATGAGCAGTTCTTC
V gene: TRBV7-3; J gene: TRBJ2-1; clone size: once; D gene: .; CDR3 protein: CVGSEGTLYNEQFF; CDR3 DNA: TGTGTCGGCAGCGAGGGGACTTTATACAATGAGCAGTTCTTC
V gene: TRBV3-1; J gene: TRBJ2-1; clone size: .; D gene: TRBD2; CDR3 protein: CASRRGEEELFF; CDR3 DNA: TGTGCCAGCAGACGGGGGGAGGAGGAGCTGTTCTTC
V gene: TRBV7-2; J gene: TRBJ2-5; clone size: .; D gene: .; CDR3 protein: CASSEESGAGRIVETQYF; CDR3 DNA: TGTGCCAGCAGCGAGGAATCAGGGGCGGGAAGGATTGTGGAGACCCAGTACTTC
V gene: TRBV6-5; J gene: TRBJ2-2; clone size: .; D gene: .; CDR3 protein: CASNGLRGTGELFF; CDR3 DNA: TGTGCCAGCAACGGCCTACGGGGTACCGGGGAGCTGTTTTTT
V gene: TRBV25-1; J gene: TRBJ1-4; clone size: .; D gene: TRBD1; CDR3 protein: CASSEPRTGGAKLFF; CDR3 DNA: TGTGCCAGCAGTGAACCCCGGACAGGGGGCGCAAAACTGTTTTTT
V gene: TRBV4-1; J gene: TRBJ2-7; clone size: few; D gene: .; CDR3 protein: CASSQDARLGDEQYF; CDR3 DNA: TGCGCCAGCAGCCAAGATGCCCGCCTGGGGGACGAGCAGTACTTC
V gene: TRBV7-8; J gene: TRBJ1-1; clone size: many; D gene: TRBD1; CDR3 protein: CASSTGTGVTEAFF; CDR3 DNA: TGTGCCAGCAGCACCGGGACAGGGGTTACTGAAGCTTTCTTT
V gene: TRBV20-1; J gene: TRBJ2-5; clone size: .; D gene: .; CDR3 protein: CSAVVRGVETQYF; CDR3 DNA: TGCAGTGCTGTAGTCCGGGGAGTGGAGACCCAGTACTTC
V gene: TRBV20-1; J gene: TRBJ1-4; clone size: .; D gene: .; CDR3 protein: CSARSRTDEKRFF; CDR3 DNA: TGCAGTGCTAGATCAAGGACTGACGAAAAACGGTTTTTT
V gene: TRBV5-1; J gene: TRBJ1-1; clone size: few; D gene: .; CDR3 protein: CASSLTGILETEAFF; CDR3 DNA: TGCGCCAGCAGCTTGACAGGGATATTAGAAACTGAAGCTTTCTTT
V gene: TRBV5-1; J gene: TRBJ1-1; clone size: .; D gene: .; CDR3 protein: CASSFSGRETEAFF; CDR3 DNA: TGCGCCAGCAGCTTTTCGGGCAGGGAAACTGAAGCTTTCTTT
V gene: TRBV12-3/TRBV12-4; J gene: TRBJ2-3; clone size: few; D gene: .; CDR3 protein: CASSLEQYTDTQYF; CDR3 DNA: TGTGCCAGCAGTTTAGAACAGTACACAGATACGCAGTATTTT
V gene: TRBV7-2; J gene: TRBJ1-4; clone size: few; D gene: TRBD1; CDR3 protein: CASAGQTNEKLFF; CDR3 DNA: TGTGCCAGCGCGGGACAGACTAATGAAAAACTGTTTTTT